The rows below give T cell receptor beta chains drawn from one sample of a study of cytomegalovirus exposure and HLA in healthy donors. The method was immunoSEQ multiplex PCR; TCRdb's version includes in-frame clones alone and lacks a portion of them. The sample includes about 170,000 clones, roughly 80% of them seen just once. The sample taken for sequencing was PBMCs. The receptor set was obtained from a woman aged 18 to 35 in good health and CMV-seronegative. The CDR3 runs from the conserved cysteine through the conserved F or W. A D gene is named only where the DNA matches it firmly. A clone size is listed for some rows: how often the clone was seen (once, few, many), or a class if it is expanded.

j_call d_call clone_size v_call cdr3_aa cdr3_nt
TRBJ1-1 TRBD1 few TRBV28 CASRPTPGTVAFF TGTGCCAGCAGACCAACTCCCGGGACAGTAGCTTTCTTT
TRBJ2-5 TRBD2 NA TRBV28 CASSYLAGVVGETQYF TGTGCCAGCAGTTACCTAGCGGGAGTAGTAGGGGAGACCCAGTACTTC
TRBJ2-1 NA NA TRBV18 CASSPSRAREQFF TGTGCCAGCTCACCAAGCAGGGCGCGTGAGCAGTTCTTC
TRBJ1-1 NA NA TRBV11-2 CASSSPGGGSATEAFF TGTGCCAGCAGCTCCCCGGGAGGGGGGAGTGCCACTGAAGCTTTCTTT
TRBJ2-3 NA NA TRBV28 CASSFVGADTQYF TGTGCCAGCAGTTTCGTCGGGGCAGATACGCAGTATTTT
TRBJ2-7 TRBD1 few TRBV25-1 CASSEQAKGASYEQYF TGTGCCAGCAGTGAGCAAGCCAAGGGGGCTTCCTACGAGCAGTACTTC
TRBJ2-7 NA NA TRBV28 CASSFVSGFGYEQYF TGTGCCAGCAGTTTTGTTTCAGGGTTCGGCTACGAGCAGTACTTC
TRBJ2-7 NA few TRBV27 CASSLGASSYEQYF TGTGCCAGCAGTTTAGGGGCCAGTTCCTACGAGCAGTACTTC
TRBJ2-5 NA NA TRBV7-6 CATQPQARLTQYF TGTGCCACCCAGCCCCAGGCCCGATTAACCCAGTACTTC
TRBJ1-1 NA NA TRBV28 CASPPSERGRESTEAFF TGTGCCAGCCCACCCTCCGAGCGGGGCAGGGAGAGCACTGAAGCTTTCTTT
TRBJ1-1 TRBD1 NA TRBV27 CASRWTGVGSEAFF TGTGCCAGCAGATGGACAGGGGTCGGGAGTGAAGCTTTCTTT
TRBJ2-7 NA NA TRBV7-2 CASSLEGDREQYF TGTGCCAGCAGCTTAGAGGGGGACCGAGAGCAGTACTTC